The 11 T cell receptor beta chains in this list originate from one sample, sequenced in a study of cytomegalovirus exposure and HLA in healthy donors. The repertoire was sequenced with immunoSEQ multiplex PCR; TCRdb's copy has only in-frame clones and lacks some. The repertoire holds approximately 300,000 clones, more than 80% seen once, with about 0.8% in the top ten. Sequenced input: PBMCs. The receptors come from a woman younger than 35 in good health and CMV-seronegative.

This clone was picked up a small number of times. CDR3 nucleotide sequence: TGTGCCAGCCGAATAACCGGGACATTGAATTACGAGCAGTACTTC. This translates into CASRITGTLNYEQYF. This chain links TRBV6-1 with TRBJ2-7; perhaps TRBD1 as D (6 bases). CDR1 and CDR2 (germline): MNHNS, SASEGT. The CDR3 length is 15 residues. V was trimmed by 8 bases and J by 4 bases, leaving 21 bases between them.

The gene calls are TRBV7-9 and TRBJ1-1; no reliable D call. This CDR3 is built from 13 residues. V was pared by 5 bases and J by 1 base, with 8 bases between. Germline V gives CDR1 SEHNR, CDR2 FQNEAQ (reference sequence). CDR3 loop: CASSQRQNTEAFF. The DNA for the CDR3 is TGTGCCAGCAGCCAGAGACAGAACACTGAAGCTTTCTTT.

V gene TRBV18 combines with J gene TRBJ2-1, with 7 bases that match TRBD2. This CDR3 region has 14 residues. Germline lookup yields CDR1 KGHSH and CDR2 LQKENI. After removal of 1 base from V and 8 bases from J, the junction contained 5 bases not matched to a gene. CDR3 sequence: CASSPRRGGDEQFF. The CDR3 coding sequence is TGTGCCAGCTCACCACGGCGGGGAGGGGATGAGCAGTTCTTC.

The rearrangement joins TRBV5-6 to TRBJ2-7; possibly TRBD1 for D (6 bases). This CDR3 has 14 amino acids. Germline V gives CDR1 SGHDT, CDR2 YYEEEE. The V end was cut by 0 bases, the J end by 4 bases, with 11 bases between. The CDR3 nucleotides read TGTGCCAGCAGCTTGGAGGGCAGGGGTTACGAGCAGTACTTC. This translates into CASSLEGRGYEQYF.

This chain links TRBV9 with TRBJ2-1; 14 bases match TRBD2. Germline CDR1 is SGDLS and CDR2 is YYNGEE. Trimming at V came to 4 bases and at J to 10 bases, leaving 16 bases not matched to a gene. The CDR3 runs to 18 residues. The CDR3 loop reads CASSTPMGGLAGGNEQFF. CDR3 in DNA: TGTGCCAGCAGCACCCCGATGGGCGGACTAGCGGGAGGCAACGAGCAGTTCTTC.

The chain recombines TRBV18 with TRBJ1-2; TRBD1 matches at 10 bases. CDR1 and CDR2 (germline): KGHSH, LQKENI. This CDR3 is 13 amino acids long. V lost 8 bases to trimming and J lost 9 bases; unmatched junction nucleotides: 9. The CDR3 DNA reads as TGTGCCAGCCAGACAGGGGGCGATTTCCGCTACACCTTC. As protein: CASQTGGDFRYTF.

The chain uses TRBV5-6 and TRBJ1-5, with 8 bases identical to TRBD1. The germline gives CDR1 SGHDT, CDR2 YYEEEE. V shed 4 bases and J 9 bases; nucleotides not matched to a gene: 15. The CDR3 runs to 16 residues. CDR3 coding DNA: TGTGCCAGCAGCCGACTTCAGGGGCAGGGGGCGCGGCCCCAGCATTTT. As protein: CASSRLQGQGARPQHF.

The table lists this clone with a count of one. The gene calls are TRBV28 and TRBJ2-4, with no clear D. V dropped 6 bases and J dropped 7 bases, with 10 bases sitting between them. The CDR3 spans 12 residues. Looked up from germline, CDR1 is MDHEN and CDR2 is SYDVKM. CDR3 nucleotides: TGTGCCAGCAGCTCCGACGGGAACATTCAGTACTTC. As protein: CASSSDGNIQYF.

This clone was picked up one time. The chain combines TRBV28 with TRBJ2-7, with 13 positions matching TRBD2. The CDR3 covers 16 residues. Germline CDR1 is MDHEN and CDR2 is SYDVKM. After removal of 1 base from V and 7 bases from J, the junction contained 7 bases not matched to a gene. CDR3 loop: CASSLSLAGGPGEQYF. The CDR3 DNA reads TGTGCCAGCAGTTTATCACTAGCGGGAGGGCCGGGTGAGCAGTACTTC.

This sequence joins TRBV4-2 and TRBJ2-6; D is undetermined. CDR1 is LGHNA and CDR2 is YNFKEQ in the germline V gene. Trimming shortened V by 0 bases and J by 0 bases, and 6 bases separated the two germline ends. This CDR3 has 16 residues. The CDR3 sequence is CASSQDQLSGANVLTF. DNA of the CDR3: TGTGCCAGCAGCCAAGATCAACTCTCTGGGGCCAACGTCCTGACTTTC.

A single count supports this clone. The V call is TRBV9, the J call TRBJ2-1; no reliable D call. Germline values: CDR1 SGDLS, CDR2 YYNGEE. The V gene lost 4 bases and the J gene lost 0 bases, with 11 bases spanning the gap. CDR3 length: 15 residues. This chain's CDR3 is CASSPVRSSYNEQFF. The CDR3 DNA follows: TGTGCCAGCAGCCCCGTACGTAGCTCCTACAATGAGCAGTTCTTC.